These 6 T cell receptor beta chains came from one sample sequenced in a study of identical twins. TCRdb passed the 5' RACE reads through MiXCR, listing each CDR3 protein once. The sample yields 750,000 to 950,000 distinct CDR3 sequences, over 9% seen once. These data also featured in a second study, about yellow fever vaccine responses in identical twins.

The sample consisted of PBMCs. These receptors all come from a woman aged 18 to 35 in good health.

This clonotype came up a few times. The chain has TRBV6-1 and TRBJ2-7, with TRBD1 as a possible D gene (5 bases). Deletions cut 6 bases from V and 1 base from J, with 13 bases between. The CDR3 has 14 residues. Germline loops: CDR1 MNHNS, CDR2 SASEGT. The CDR3 DNA reads TGTGCCAGCAGCTCCCGTAGGGGTTCCTACGAGCAGTACGTC. This encodes CASSSRRGSYEQYV.

This chain uses TRBV12-3 or TRBV12-4 with TRBJ2-2, with 7 bases matching TRBD1. J lost 3 bases, V lost 2 bases, and 6 bases had no gene match. This CDR3 region has 16 residues. The CDR3 nucleotides read TGTGCCAGCAGTTTACTACAGGGGTCATACACCGGGGAGCTGTTTTTT. Its translation: CASSLLQGSYTGELFF.

V gene TRBV11-2 combines with J gene TRBJ2-5; D gene uncertain. The CDR3 spans 15 residues. CDR1 is SGHAT, CDR2 FQNNGV, per germline. Trimming removed 3 bases from V and 2 bases from J, with 13 bases in between. This CDR3 is CASSFIQSPQETQYF. The DNA for the CDR3 is TGTGCCAGCAGCTTTATCCAGTCACCACAAGAGACCCAGTACTTC. The full variable domain, in which reference TRBV11-2 and TRBJ2-5 provide the parts outside the CDR3, is EAGVAQSPRYKIIEKRQSVAFWCNPISGHATLYWYQQILGQGPKLLIQFQNNGVVDDSQLPKDRFSAERLKGVDSTLKIQPAKLEDSAVYLCASSFIQSPQETQYFGPGTRLLVL.

There are a few counts of this clonotype. The gene calls are TRBV7-9 and TRBJ2-2; D unresolved. Germline V CDR1 and CDR2: SEHNR, FQNEAQ (reference sequence). The length of the CDR3 is 14 residues. Trimming left V 0 bases short and J 6 bases short, with 8 bases between. The CDR3 loop reads CASSLASSSGELFF. DNA for the CDR3: TGTGCCAGCAGCTTAGCCAGCTCTTCCGGGGAGCTGTTTTTT.

V and J are TRBV7-8 and TRBJ2-2; 7 bases align to TRBD2. This CDR3 is 16 amino acids long. The germline V gene encodes CDR1 SGHVS and CDR2 FQNEAQ. Trimming removed 3 bases from V and 2 bases from J; junction bases left unmatched: 6. The CDR3 region is CASSLTGTKNTGELFF. The CDR3, as DNA: TGTGCCAGCAGCTTGACCGGGACTAAAAACACCGGGGAGCTGTTTTTT.

This clonotype was seen a few times. The chain links TRBV5-1 to TRBJ1-4, with TRBD1 identical over 9 bases. The CDR3 has 15 residues. V shed 0 bases, J shed 10 bases, and the junction held 7 bases outside the gene matches. CDR1 SGHRS and CDR2 YFSETQ come from the germline V gene. CDR3 residues: CASSLVGQGIGKLFF. CDR3 DNA: TGCGCCAGCAGCTTGGTAGGACAGGGGATCGGAAAACTGTTTTTT.